This T cell receptor (beta chain) was identified during a study of blood T cells in healthy people across ages. There are a few counts of this clonotype. The antigen remains unidentified. Then a second PCR, running roughly 7 to 12 cycles, was carried out with a sample-barcoded 5' primer and a J-beta primer mix. The template-switch adaptor, which had 12 random nucleotides, put a tag on each cDNA molecule. TCRdb recomputed calls from the 5' RACE reads with MiXCR, one row per CDR3 protein. Of about 620,000 distinct CDR3 sequences listed, about 21% are singletons. The CDR3 totals 18 residues. Trimming removed 1 base at V and 0 bases at J, with 16 bases between. CDR1 and CDR2 (germline): SGHTA, FQGNSA. Findings of the study overall: No one knew whether donors had CMV, which possibly confounded expanded clonotype changes.

Sequencing was performed on blood. The J gene is TRBJ2-1, the V gene TRBV7-2; a possible D gene is TRBD2 (5 bases). This clonotype originated in a man aged 65 to 85 in good health. The CDR3 spells CASSLDQYRDLSYNEQFF. The CDR3 DNA follows: TGTGCCAGCAGCTTAGACCAGTACCGGGATCTCTCCTACAATGAGCAGTTCTTC. Together with reference TRBV7-2 and TRBJ2-1, the CDR3 gives the full variable domain: GAGVSQSPSNKVTEKGKDVELRCDPISGHTALYWYRQSLGQGLEFLIYFQGNSAPDKSGLPSDRFSAERTGGSVSTLTIQRTQQEDSAVYLCASSLDQYRDLSYNEQFFGPGTRLTVL.